Here is one TCR beta chain with its context. This entry belongs to a study of blood T cell repertoires in COVID-19. Study-wide context: T cells, B-cell-depleted T cells, or PBMCs supplied cDNA or gDNA.

This table comes from immunoSEQ multiplex PCR, and its TCRdb copy is limited to in-frame clones, with some not included. The data contain 450,000 to 500,000 clones, roughly nine tenths of them singletons. There are 10 residues in the CDR3. With 8 bases clipped from V and 8 bases from J, the junction kept 0 bases outside the gene matches. Germline loops: CDR1 SNHLY, CDR2 FYNNEI. Participants spanned ages about 18 to 90 years and resided in 20 to 25 US areas. In assigning cohorts, the study relied on participant-reported clinical history. Input material: PBMCs or T cells enriched from blood (not recorded which). The clonotype originates from a woman aged 60-75 years who had recovered from COVID-19. The genes are TRBV2 and TRBJ1-2, with TRBD1 matching over 9 bases. The CDR3 nucleotides read TGTGCCAGCGGGACAGGGGGCTACACCTTC. This encodes CASGTGGYTF.